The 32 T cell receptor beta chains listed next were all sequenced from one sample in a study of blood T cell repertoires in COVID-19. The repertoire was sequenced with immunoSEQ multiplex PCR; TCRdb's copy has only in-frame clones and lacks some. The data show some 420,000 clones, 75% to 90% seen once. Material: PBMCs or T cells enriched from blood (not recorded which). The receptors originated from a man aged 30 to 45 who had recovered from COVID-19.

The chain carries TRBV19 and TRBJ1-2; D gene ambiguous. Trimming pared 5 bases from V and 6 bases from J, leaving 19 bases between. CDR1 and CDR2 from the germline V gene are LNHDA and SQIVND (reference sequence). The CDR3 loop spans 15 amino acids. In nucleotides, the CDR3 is TGTGCCAGTAGTTCGGCCCCTATCAGGCCCGATGGCTACACCTTC. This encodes CASSSAPIRPDGYTF.

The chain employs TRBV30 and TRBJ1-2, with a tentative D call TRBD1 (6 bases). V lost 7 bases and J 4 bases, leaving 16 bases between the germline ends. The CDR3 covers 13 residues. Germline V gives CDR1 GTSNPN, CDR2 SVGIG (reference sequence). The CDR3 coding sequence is TGTGCCTTCACAAGACAGGACGGCTATGGCTACACCTTC. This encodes CAFTRQDGYGYTF.

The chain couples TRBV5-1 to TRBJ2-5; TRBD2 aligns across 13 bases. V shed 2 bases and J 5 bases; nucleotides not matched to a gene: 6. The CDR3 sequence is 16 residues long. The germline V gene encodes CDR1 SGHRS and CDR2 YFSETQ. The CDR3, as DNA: TGCGCCAGCAGCTTTAACCCGGGACTAGCGGGGGAGACCCAGTACTTC. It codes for CASSFNPGLAGETQYF. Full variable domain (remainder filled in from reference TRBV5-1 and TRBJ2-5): KAGVTQTPRYLIKTRGQQVTLSCSPISGHRSVSWYQQTPGQGLQFLFEYFSETQRNKGNFPGRFSGRQFSNSRSEMNVSTLELGDSALYLCASSFNPGLAGETQYFGPGTRLLVL.

The CDR3 DNA sequence: TGTGCCAGTAGTATAGCAGGGGGAATTGAAGCTTTCTTT. It is translated as CASSIAGGIEAFF. This rearrangement joins TRBV19 to TRBJ1-1; 7 nucleotides align to TRBD1. J was trimmed by 7 bases and V by 1 base; bases with no gene match: 3. The V gene's germline CDR1 is LNHDA and CDR2 SQIVND (reference sequence). This CDR3 comprises 13 residues. Combining the CDR3 with reference TRBV19 and TRBJ1-1 gives the whole variable domain DGGITQSPKYLFRKEGQNVTLSCEQNLNHDAMYWYRQDPGQGLRLIYYSQIVNDFQKGDIAEGYSVSREKKESFPLTVTSAQKNPTAFYLCASSIAGGIEAFFGQGTRLTVV.

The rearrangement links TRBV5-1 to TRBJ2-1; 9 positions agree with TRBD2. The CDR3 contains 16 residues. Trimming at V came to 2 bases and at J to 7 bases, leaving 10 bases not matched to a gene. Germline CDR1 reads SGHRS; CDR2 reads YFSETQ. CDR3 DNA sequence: TGCGCCAGCAGCTTACCGGGGCGGGAGGGCCAGAATGAGCAGTTCTTC. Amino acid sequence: CASSLPGREGQNEQFF.

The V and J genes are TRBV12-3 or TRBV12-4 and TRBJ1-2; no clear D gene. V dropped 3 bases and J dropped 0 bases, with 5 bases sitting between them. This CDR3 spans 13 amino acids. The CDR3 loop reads CASSFIANYGYTF. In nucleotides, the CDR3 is TGTGCCAGCAGTTTTATAGCTAACTATGGCTACACCTTC.

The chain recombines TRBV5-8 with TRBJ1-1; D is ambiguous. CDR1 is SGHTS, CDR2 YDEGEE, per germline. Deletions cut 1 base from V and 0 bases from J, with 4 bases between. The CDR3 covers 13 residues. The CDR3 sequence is CASSLQLNTEAFF. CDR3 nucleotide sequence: TGTGCCAGCAGCTTGCAGTTGAACACTGAAGCTTTCTTT.

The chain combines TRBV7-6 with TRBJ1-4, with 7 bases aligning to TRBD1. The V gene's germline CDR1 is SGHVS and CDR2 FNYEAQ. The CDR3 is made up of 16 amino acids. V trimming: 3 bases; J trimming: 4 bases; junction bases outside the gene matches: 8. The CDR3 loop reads CASSFTRQGLNEKLFF. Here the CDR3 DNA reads TGTGCCAGCAGCTTTACCCGACAGGGTCTTAATGAAAAACTGTTTTTT.

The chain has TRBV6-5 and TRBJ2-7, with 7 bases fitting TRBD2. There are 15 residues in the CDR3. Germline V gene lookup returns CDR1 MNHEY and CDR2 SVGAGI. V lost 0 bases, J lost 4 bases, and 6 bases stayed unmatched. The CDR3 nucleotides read TGTGCCAGCAGTTACTCGGGTGGGGAGGGGTACGAGCAGTACTTC. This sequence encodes CASSYSGGEGYEQYF.

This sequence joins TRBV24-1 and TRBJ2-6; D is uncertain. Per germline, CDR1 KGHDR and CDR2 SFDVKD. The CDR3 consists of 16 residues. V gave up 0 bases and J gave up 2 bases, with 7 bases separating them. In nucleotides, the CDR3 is TGTGCCACCAGTGATTTGGGGCGTACTGGGGCCAACGTCCTGACTTTC. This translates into CATSDLGRTGANVLTF.

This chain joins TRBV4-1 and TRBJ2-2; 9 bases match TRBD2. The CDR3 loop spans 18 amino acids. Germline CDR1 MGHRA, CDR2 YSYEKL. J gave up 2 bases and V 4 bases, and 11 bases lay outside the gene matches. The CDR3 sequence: CASSRPLGLARNTGELFF. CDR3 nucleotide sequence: TGCGCCAGCAGCCGTCCGTTGGGACTAGCCCGTAACACCGGGGAGCTGTTTTTT.

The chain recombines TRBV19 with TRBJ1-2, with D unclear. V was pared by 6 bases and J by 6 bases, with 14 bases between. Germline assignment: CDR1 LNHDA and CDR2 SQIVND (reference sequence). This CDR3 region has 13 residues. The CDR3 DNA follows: TGTGCCAGTAGGAACCCCGTGGCTGATGGCTACACCTTC. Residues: CASRNPVADGYTF.

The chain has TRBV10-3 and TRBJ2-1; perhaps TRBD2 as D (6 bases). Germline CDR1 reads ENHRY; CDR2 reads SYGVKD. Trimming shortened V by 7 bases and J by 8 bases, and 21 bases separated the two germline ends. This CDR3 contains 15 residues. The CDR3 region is CAITPGLHPGDEQFF. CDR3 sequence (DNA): TGTGCCATCACGCCGGGACTGCATCCTGGGGATGAGCAGTTCTTC.

As DNA, the CDR3 is TGTGCCAGCATGTTAGACAGGACAGTCCCCTCGGACGAGCAGTACTTC. It yields the protein CASMLDRTVPSDEQYF. V gene TRBV28 combines with J gene TRBJ2-7; D is possibly TRBD1 (6 bases). This CDR3 is 16 amino acids long. Trimming took off 7 bases at V and 5 bases at J, with 24 bases between the two ends. Germline lookup yields CDR1 MDHEN and CDR2 SYDVKM.

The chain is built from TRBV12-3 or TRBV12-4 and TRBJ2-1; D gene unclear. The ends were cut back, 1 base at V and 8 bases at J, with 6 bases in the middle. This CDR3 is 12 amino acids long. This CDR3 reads CASSLGGYEQFF. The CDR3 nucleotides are TGTGCCAGCAGTTTAGGCGGTTATGAGCAGTTCTTC.

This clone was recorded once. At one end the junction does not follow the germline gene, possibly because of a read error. This CDR3 reads CASSSAGAGGPHF. The CDR3 DNA follows: TGTGCCAGCAGCTCGGCGGGGGCGGGAGGGCCTCACTTC. This chain links TRBV5-4 with TRBJ2-7; 9 bases line up with TRBD2. The CDR3 consists of 13 residues. Germline lookup yields CDR1 SGHNT and CDR2 YYREEE (reference sequence).

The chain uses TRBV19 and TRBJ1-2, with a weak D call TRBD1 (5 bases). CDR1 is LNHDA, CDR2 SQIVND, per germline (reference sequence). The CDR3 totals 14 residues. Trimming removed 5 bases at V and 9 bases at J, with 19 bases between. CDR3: CASSSRTGSDRYTF. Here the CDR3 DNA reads TGTGCCAGTAGTTCCAGAACAGGTTCCGATCGCTACACCTTC.

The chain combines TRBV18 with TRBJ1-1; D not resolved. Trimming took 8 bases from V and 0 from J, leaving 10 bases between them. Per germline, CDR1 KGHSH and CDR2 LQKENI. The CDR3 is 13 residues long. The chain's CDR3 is CASHISVNTEAFF. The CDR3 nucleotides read TGTGCCAGCCATATTAGTGTGAACACTGAAGCTTTCTTT.

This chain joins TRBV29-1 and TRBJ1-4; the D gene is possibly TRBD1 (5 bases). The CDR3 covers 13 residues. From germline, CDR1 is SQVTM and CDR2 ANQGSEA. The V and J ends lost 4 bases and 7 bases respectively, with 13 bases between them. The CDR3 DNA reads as TGCAGCGTTGCAGGGATAGAAGGTGAAAAACTGTTTTTT. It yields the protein CSVAGIEGEKLFF.

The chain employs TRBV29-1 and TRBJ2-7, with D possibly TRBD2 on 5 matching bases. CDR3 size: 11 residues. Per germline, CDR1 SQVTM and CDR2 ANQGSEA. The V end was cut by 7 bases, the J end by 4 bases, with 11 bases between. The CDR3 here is CSAGLQYEQYF. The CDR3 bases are TGCAGCGCCGGACTTCAGTACGAGCAGTACTTC.

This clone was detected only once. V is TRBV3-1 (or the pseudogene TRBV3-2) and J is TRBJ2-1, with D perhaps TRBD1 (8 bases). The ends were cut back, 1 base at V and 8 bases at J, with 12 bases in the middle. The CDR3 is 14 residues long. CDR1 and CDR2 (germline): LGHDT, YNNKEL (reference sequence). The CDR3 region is CASSQGTGRDEQFF. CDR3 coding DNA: TGTGCCAGCAGCCAAGGGACAGGGAGGGATGAGCAGTTCTTC.

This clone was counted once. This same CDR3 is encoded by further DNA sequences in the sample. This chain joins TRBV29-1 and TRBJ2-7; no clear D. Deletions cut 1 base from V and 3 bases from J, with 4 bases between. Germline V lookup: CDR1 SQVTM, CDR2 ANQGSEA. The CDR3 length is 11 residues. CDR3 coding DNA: TGCAGCGTTGAAGTTCACTACGAGCAGTACTTC. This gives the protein CSVEVHYEQYF.

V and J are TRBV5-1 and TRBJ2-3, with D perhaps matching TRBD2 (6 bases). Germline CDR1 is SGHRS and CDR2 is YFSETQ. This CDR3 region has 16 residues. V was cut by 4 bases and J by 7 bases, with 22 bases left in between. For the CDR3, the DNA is TGCGCCAGCAGCCTAGGAGGGGACGGGAACGTGAATACGCAGTATTTT. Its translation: CASSLGGDGNVNTQYF.

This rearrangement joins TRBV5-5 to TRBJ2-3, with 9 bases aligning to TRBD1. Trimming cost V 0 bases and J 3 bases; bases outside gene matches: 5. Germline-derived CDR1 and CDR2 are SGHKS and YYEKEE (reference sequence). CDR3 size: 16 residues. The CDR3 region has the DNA TGTGCCAGCAGCTTGGCCCCGGGACAGGGAACAGATACGCAGTATTTT. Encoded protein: CASSLAPGQGTDTQYF.

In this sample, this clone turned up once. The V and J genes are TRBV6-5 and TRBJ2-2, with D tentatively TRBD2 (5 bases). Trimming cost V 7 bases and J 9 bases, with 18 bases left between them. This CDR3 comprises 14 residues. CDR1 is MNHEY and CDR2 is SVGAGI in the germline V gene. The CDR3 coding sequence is TGTGCCAGCATGAAGCGGAGTTTGACCAGGGAGCTGTTTTTT. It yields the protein CASMKRSLTRELFF.

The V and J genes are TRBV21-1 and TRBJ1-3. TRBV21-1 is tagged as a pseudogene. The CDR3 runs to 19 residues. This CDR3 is CASSSNVNRRGRGGNTIYF. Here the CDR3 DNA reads TGTGCCAGCAGCTCAAACGTAAACCGCCGGGGTCGAGGTGGAAACACCATATATTTT.

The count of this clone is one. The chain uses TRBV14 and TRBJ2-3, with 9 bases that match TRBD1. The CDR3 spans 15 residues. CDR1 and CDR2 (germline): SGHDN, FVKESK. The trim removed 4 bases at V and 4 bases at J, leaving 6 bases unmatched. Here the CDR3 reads CASSPGTGWPDTQYF. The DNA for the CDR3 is TGTGCCAGCAGCCCCGGGACAGGGTGGCCAGATACGCAGTATTTT.

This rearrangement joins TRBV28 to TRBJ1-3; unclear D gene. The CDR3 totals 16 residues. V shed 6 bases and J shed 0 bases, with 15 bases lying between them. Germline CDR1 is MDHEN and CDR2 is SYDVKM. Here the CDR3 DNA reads TGTGCCAGCAGCCCGCCAGGTCTTAGCTCTGGAAACACCATATATTTT. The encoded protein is CASSPPGLSSGNTIYF.

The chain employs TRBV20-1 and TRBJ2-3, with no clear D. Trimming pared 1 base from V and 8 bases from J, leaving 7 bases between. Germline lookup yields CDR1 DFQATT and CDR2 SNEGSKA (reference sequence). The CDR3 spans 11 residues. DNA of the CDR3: TGCAGTGCTAGAGCCCCTCTTACGCAGTATTTT. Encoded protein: CSARAPLTQYF.

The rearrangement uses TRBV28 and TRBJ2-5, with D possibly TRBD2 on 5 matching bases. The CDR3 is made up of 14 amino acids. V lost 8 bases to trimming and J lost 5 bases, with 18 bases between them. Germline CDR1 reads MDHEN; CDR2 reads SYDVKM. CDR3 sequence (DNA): TGTGCCAGCCTTAATTCCGGGGTCCTGGAGACCCAGTACTTC. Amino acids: CASLNSGVLETQYF.

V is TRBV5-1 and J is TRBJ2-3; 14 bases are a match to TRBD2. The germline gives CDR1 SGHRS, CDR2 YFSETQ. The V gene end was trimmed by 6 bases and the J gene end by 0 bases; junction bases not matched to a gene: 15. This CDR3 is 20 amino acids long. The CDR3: CASNRGVYGTSGRSTDTQYF. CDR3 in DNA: TGCGCCAGCAACAGGGGGGTATACGGGACTAGCGGGAGAAGCACAGATACGCAGTATTTT.

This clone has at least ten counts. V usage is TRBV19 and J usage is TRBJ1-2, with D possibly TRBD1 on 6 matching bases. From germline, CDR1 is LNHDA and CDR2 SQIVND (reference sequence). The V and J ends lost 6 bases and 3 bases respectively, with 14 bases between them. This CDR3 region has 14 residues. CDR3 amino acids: CASSPDRSHYGYTF. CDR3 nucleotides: TGTGCCAGTAGCCCGGACAGATCTCACTATGGCTACACCTTC. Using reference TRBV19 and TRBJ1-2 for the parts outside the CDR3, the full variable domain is DGGITQSPKYLFRKEGQNVTLSCEQNLNHDAMYWYRQDPGQGLRLIYYSQIVNDFQKGDIAEGYSVSREKKESFPLTVTSAQKNPTAFYLCASSPDRSHYGYTFGSGTRLTVV.